A selection of T cell receptor beta chains follows, all from one sample in a study of cytomegalovirus exposure and HLA in healthy donors. Generated by immunoSEQ multiplex PCR, the TCRdb table keeps only in-frame clones and is missing some. This sample has about 250,000 clones, with 65% to 85% found just once. The sequencing sample was made of PBMCs. These receptor sequences come from a female donor in good health and CMV-seronegative. Both conserved end residues are part of each CDR3. D genes are given only for firm matches. Not every row has a clone size; where given, it reads once, few, many or a size class.

>TRBV28|-|-|TRBJ2-7
TGTGCCAGCAGTTTGAGTCTAGCTTACGAGCAGTACTTC
CASSLSLAYEQYF
>TRBV28|-|-|TRBJ1-2
TGTGCCAGCAGTTTATCGCCGGGCGCGGGGTCCTATGGCTACACCTTC
CASSLSPGAGSYGYTF
>TRBV5-1|TRBD1|-|TRBJ1-5
TGCGCCAGCAGCCCAGGGACAGGTCCTTATCAGCCCCAGCATTTT
CASSPGTGPYQPQHF
>TRBV7-9|-|few|TRBJ1-1
TGTTCCAGCAGCCCGAGCACCCTGTCTGGTGCTTTCTTT
CSSSPSTLSGAFF
>TRBV5-1|-|-|TRBJ2-7
TGCGCCAGCAGCTCACTCCCCGTAGAAATTAGCTCCTACGAGCAGTACTTC
CASSSLPVEISSYEQYF
>TRBV5-1|-|once|TRBJ2-5
TGCGCCAGCAGTCCGGACGGGGTTAGAGAGACCCAGTACTTC
CASSPDGVRETQYF
>TRBV6-1|-|-|TRBJ2-1
TGTGCCAGCAGTGACCCCAGCGGCTGGGCCTACAATGAGCAGTTCTTC
CASSDPSGWAYNEQFF
>TRBV28|TRBD1|-|TRBJ2-1
TGTGCCAGCAGGACACAGAGGGACAGCTTGTGGAATGAGCAGTTCTTC
CASRTQRDSLWNEQFF
>TRBV28|-|-|TRBJ1-4
TGTGCCAGCACCCCCGGGGAAAAACTGTTTTTT
CASTPGEKLFF
>TRBV10-3|-|-|TRBJ2-5
TGTGCCATCAGTGAGTCGGCTAGTCGAGAGACCCAGTACTTC
CAISESASRETQYF
>TRBV7-9|TRBD2|-|TRBJ2-5
TGTGCCAGCAGCTCCCAAGAGCGGGAGGGCCGAGAGACCCAGTACTTC
CASSSQEREGRETQYF
>TRBV5-1|-|-|TRBJ1-4
TGCGCCAGCAGCCGGGAAGCAACTAATGAAAAACTGTTTTTT
CASSREATNEKLFF
>TRBV10-1|TRBD1|-|TRBJ1-1
TGCGCCAGCAGTACGACAGGGAGCGGCGGACCTTTCTTT
CASSTTGSGGPFF
>TRBV19|-|-|TRBJ1-1
TGTGCCAGTAGTATACGGAGGGGAGGGAGGTTCGACACTGAAGCTTTCTTT
CASSIRRGGRFDTEAFF
>TRBV9|TRBD1|once|TRBJ1-2
TGTGCCAGCAGCGCTTCCGGGACAGTCGTTAACTATGGCTACACCTTC
CASSASGTVVNYGYTF
>TRBV28|-|-|TRBJ2-1
TGTGCCAGCAGTTTAGCAGGGAACCCGGATGAGCAGTTCTTC
CASSLAGNPDEQFF
>TRBV10-3|-|-|TRBJ1-5
TGTGCCATCAGTGGGGGGGGCGCGGGCAATCAGCCCCAGCATTTT
CAISGGGAGNQPQHF
>TRBV4-1|TRBD1|-|TRBJ1-6
TGCGCCAGCAGCCAAGAGGAATCTGGCAGGGGGTACTCCTATAATTCACCCCTCCACTTT
CASSQEESGRGYSYNSPLHF
>TRBV5-1|-|-|TRBJ1-5
TGCGCCAGCAGCTTGGGCGACAGGAACAATCAGCCCCAGCATTTT
CASSLGDRNNQPQHF
>TRBV5-4|-|-|TRBJ2-3
TGTGCCAGCGGAGGACGGCGGTCTAGCACAGATACGCAGTATTTT
CASGGRRSSTDTQYF
>TRBV7-2|-|-|TRBJ1-2
TGTGCCAGCAGCTTAGAGGAGGGGAACTATGGCTACACCTTC
CASSLEEGNYGYTF
>TRBV19|TRBD1|-|TRBJ2-4
TGTGCCAGTAGTATACTGGACAGGGTAAAAAACATTCAGTACTTC
CASSILDRVKNIQYF
>TRBV29-1|-|-|TRBJ2-1
TGCAGCGTTGAACAGAACTACAATGAGCAGTTCTTC
CSVEQNYNEQFF